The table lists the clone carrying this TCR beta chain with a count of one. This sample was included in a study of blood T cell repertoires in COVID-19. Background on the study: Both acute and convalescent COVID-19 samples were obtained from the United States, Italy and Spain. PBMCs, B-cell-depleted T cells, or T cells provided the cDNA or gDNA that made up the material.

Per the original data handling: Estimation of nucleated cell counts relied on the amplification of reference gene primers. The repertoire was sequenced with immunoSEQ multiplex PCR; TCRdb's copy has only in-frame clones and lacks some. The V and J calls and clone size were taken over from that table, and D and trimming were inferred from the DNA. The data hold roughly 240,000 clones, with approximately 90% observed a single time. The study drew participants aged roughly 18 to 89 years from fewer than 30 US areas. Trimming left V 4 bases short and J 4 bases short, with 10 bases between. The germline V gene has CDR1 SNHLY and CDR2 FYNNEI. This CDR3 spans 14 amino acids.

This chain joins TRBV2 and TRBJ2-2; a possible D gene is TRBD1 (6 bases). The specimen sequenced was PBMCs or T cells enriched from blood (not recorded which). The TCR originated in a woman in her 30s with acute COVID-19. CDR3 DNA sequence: TGTGCCAGCAGTGGTCAGGGGTTCACCGGGGAGCTGTTTTTT. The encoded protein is CASSGQGFTGELFF.